The sequence of this TCR beta chain was determined in a study of T cells after yellow fever vaccination. Whole-study results and caveats: Overall, a small share of clonotypes was seen in both CD4 and CD8 compartments.

Template switching by 5'RACE produced TCR cDNA, adding a universal primer site and UMIs. MiXCR was run by TCRdb on the 5' RACE reads, yielding one entry per CDR3 protein. This sample carries about 300,000 distinct CDR3 sequences, under 9% of them seen once, and the ten largest clones take approximately 3.3%. This clonotype was recorded at least ten times. The antigen remains unidentified. At one end, the junction sequence differs from germline, possibly due to a read error. The source material was CD4+ T cells sorted from PBMCs, sampled 5 days after the yellow fever booster vaccination. The sequence was collected from a man aged 18 to 35 who received the YFV17D yellow fever vaccine.

In DNA, the CDR3 is TGTGCCAGCAGTTTCTCGGGGAAGAACGCTGAAGCTTTCTTT. Protein product: CASSFSGKNAEAFF. The gene calls are TRBV12-3 or TRBV12-4 and TRBJ1-1; D gene ambiguous. The CDR3 totals 14 residues.